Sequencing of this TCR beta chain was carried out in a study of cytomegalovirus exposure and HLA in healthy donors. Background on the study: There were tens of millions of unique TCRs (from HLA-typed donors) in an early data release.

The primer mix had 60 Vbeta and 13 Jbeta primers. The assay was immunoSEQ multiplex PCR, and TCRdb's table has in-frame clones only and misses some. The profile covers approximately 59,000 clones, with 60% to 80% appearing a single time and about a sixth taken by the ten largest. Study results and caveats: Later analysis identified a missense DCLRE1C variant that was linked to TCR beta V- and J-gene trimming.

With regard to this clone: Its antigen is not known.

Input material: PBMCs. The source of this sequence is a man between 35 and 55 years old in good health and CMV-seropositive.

The CDR3 spells CASSSSGGAYEQYF. Written as DNA, the CDR3 is TGTGCCAGCAGCTCTAGCGGGGGGGCCTACGAGCAGTACTTC. This chain connects TRBV7-2 to TRBJ2-5; 12 nucleotides align to TRBD2. The assigned J gene may be wrong: the sequence end matches TRBJ2-7 better. Germline-derived CDR1 and CDR2 are SGHTA and FQGNSA. The CDR3 contains 14 residues.